This TCR beta chain was obtained from a study of regulatory dendritic cells for organ transplantation. Study-level results: The most alloreactive TCR clonotypes were found in resting memory CD8+ cells. Regulatory dendritic cells appeared to expand memory CD8+ clones less than mature ones.

The CDR3 totals 15 residues. Germline assignment: CDR1 MDHEN and CDR2 SYDVKM. The J segment lost 6 bases and the V segment lost 5 bases, leaving 4 bases of the junction unmatched. Generated by immunoSEQ multiplex PCR, the TCRdb table keeps only in-frame clones and is missing some. The sample contains roughly 35,000 clones, around nine tenths of which appear only once. Remarks on this clone: What it binds is not known.

Specimen: naive CD4+ T cells from blood. Subset of the sample: CD45RA+ naive T cells. The clonotype comes from a human donor in good health. The chain employs TRBV28 and TRBJ2-1; 13 nucleotides agree with TRBD2. The CDR3 loop is CASSRLAGGLNEQFF. The CDR3 nucleotides read TGTGCCAGCAGTCGACTAGCGGGAGGACTCAATGAGCAGTTCTTC.